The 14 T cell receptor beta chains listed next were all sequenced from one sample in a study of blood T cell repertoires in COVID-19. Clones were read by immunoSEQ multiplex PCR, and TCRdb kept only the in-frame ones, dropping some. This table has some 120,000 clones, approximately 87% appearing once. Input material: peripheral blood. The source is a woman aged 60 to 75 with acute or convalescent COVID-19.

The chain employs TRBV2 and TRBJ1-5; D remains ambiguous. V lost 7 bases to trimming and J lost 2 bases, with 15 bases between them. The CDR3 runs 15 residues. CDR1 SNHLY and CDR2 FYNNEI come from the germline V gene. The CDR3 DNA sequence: TGTGCCAGCACCGGAGGTATAGGTGGCAATCAGCCCCAGCATTTT. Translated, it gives CASTGGIGGNQPQHF.

CDR3 region: CASSEVSGGEADYEQYF. The CDR3 DNA is TGTGCCAGCAGTGAGGTCTCAGGAGGGGAAGCAGACTACGAGCAGTACTTC. The chain links TRBV25-1 to TRBJ2-7; D is perhaps TRBD2 (6 bases). From germline, CDR1 is MGHDK and CDR2 SYGVNS. The CDR3 consists of 17 residues. Trimming removed 3 bases from V and 3 bases from J, with 21 bases in between.

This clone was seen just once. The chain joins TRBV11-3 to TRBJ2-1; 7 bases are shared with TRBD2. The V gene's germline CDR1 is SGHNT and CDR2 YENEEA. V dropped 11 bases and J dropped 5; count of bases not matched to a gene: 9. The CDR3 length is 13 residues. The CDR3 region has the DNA TGTGCCCCCGACGGGACTACAGACAATGAGCAGTTCTTC. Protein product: CAPDGTTDNEQFF.

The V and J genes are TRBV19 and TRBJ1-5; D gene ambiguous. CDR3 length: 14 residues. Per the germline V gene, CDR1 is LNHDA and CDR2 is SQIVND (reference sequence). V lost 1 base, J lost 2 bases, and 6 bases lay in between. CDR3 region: CASSIVGGNQPQHF. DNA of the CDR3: TGTGCCAGTAGTATAGTCGGGGGCAATCAGCCCCAGCATTTT.

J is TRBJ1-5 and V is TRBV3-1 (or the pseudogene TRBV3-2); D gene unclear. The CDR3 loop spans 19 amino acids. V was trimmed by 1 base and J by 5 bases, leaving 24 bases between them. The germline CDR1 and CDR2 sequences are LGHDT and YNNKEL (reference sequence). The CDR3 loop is CASSQVLLSGSPFDQPQHF. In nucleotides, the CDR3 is TGTGCCAGCAGCCAAGTTCTACTCTCCGGGAGTCCTTTCGATCAGCCCCAGCATTTT.

The CDR3 DNA follows: TGTGCCAGCAGCAAGGGGTTCTATGGCTACACCTTC. Its protein is CASSKGFYGYTF. The chain combines TRBV28 with TRBJ1-2; TRBD1 is a possible D gene (5 bases). CDR1 and CDR2 (germline): MDHEN, SYDVKM. The CDR3 sequence is 12 residues long. V was cut by 6 bases and J by 4 bases, with 9 bases left in between.

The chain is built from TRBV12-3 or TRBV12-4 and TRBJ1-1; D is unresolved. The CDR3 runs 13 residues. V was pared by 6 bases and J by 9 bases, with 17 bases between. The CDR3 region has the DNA TGTGCCAGCAGGGACTCAACGGGCTCACAAGCTTTCTTT. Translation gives CASRDSTGSQAFF.

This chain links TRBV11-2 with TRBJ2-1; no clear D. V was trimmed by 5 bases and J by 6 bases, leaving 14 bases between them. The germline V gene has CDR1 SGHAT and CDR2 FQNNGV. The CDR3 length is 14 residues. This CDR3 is CASSPSSPFNEQFF. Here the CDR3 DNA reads TGTGCCAGCAGCCCCTCGTCCCCGTTCAATGAGCAGTTCTTC.

CDR3: CAWSADRGTSYNSPLHF. CDR3 bases: TGTGCCTGGAGTGCCGACAGGGGGACCTCCTATAATTCACCCCTCCACTTT. This chain links TRBV30 with TRBJ1-6; 9 nucleotides agree with TRBD1. CDR3 length equals 17 residues. J was trimmed by 0 bases and V by 1 base; bases with no gene match: 4. In germline, CDR1 is GTSNPN, CDR2 SVGIG (reference sequence). Supplemented by reference TRBV30 and TRBJ1-6, the full variable domain reads SQTIHQWPATLVQPVGSPLSLECTVEGTSNPNLYWYRQAAGRGLQLLFYSVGIGQISSEVPQNLSASRPQDRQFILSSKKLLLSDSGFYLCAWSADRGTSYNSPLHFGNGTRLTVT.

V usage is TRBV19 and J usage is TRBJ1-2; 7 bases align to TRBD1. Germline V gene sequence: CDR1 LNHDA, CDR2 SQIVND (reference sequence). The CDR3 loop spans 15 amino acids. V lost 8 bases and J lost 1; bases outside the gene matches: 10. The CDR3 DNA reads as TGTGCCAGTCGACGCCAACAGGGGAGTAACTATGGCTACACCTTC. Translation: CASRRQQGSNYGYTF.

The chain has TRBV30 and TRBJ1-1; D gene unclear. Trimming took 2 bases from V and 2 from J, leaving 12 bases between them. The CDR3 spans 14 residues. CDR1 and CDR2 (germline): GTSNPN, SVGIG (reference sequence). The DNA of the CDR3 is TGTGCCTGGAGTTCGGACTTACGAAACACTGAAGCTTTCTTT. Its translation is CAWSSDLRNTEAFF.

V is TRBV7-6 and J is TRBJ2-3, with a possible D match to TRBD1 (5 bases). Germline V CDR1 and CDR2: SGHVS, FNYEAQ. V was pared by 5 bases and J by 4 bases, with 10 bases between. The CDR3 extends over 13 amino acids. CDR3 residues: CASSPRGADTQYF. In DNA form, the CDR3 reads TGTGCCAGCAGCCCTAGGGGCGCAGATACGCAGTATTTT.

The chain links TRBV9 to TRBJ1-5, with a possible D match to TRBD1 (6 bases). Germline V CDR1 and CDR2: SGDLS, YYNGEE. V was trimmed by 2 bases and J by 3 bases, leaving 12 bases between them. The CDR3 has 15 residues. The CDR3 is CASSVADSPNQPQHF. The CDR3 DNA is TGTGCCAGCAGCGTGGCGGACAGTCCCAATCAGCCCCAGCATTTT.

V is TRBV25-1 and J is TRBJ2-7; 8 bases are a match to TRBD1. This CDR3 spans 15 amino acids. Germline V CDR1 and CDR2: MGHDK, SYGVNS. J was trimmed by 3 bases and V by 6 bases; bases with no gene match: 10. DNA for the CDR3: TGTGCCAGCAGCCCCCGGACAGGGACGATCTACGAGCAGTACTTC. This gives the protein CASSPRTGTIYEQYF.